These T cell receptor beta chains were read from a single sample in a study of blood T cell repertoires in COVID-19. Using immunoSEQ multiplex PCR, the repertoire was profiled, and TCRdb retains in-frame clones only, with some absent. Found here are around 62,000 clones, roughly 90% of them singletons; the top ten hold approximately 4%. Material for sequencing was peripheral blood. Receptors were obtained from a human donor in a cohort sampled during active COVID-19. Each CDR3 is given with its conserved first and last residue. D genes are given only for firm matches. A row's size may be missing; if present it is once, few, many or a size class.

d_gene | j_gene | abundance | v_gene | CDR3aa | CDR3nt
TRBD1 | TRBJ1-2 | . | TRBV9 | CASSARLGTDYGYTF | TGTGCCAGCAGCGCTCGCCTCGGGACAGACTATGGCTACACCTTC
. | TRBJ2-2 | once | TRBV27 | CASSLGGPGELFF | TGTGCCAGCAGCCTCGGAGGGCCCGGGGAGCTGTTTTTT
. | TRBJ1-1 | . | TRBV19 | CASSLTVNTEAFF | TGTGCCAGTAGTCTGACAGTGAACACTGAAGCTTTCTTT
. | TRBJ2-1 | . | TRBV29-1 | CSVDDRDYEQFF | TGCAGCGTAGATGACAGGGACTATGAGCAGTTCTTC
. | TRBJ2-2 | few | TRBV19 | CASSIKNTGELFF | TGTGCCAGTAGTATTAAGAACACCGGGGAGCTGTTTTTT
. | TRBJ1-1 | . | TRBV7-9 | CASSSQTRGGTEAFF | TGTGCCAGCAGCTCCCAGACCCGCGGAGGTACTGAAGCTTTCTTT
TRBD2 | TRBJ2-1 | . | TRBV28 | CASSPRGTSGTNEQFF | TGTGCCAGCAGTCCGAGGGGGACTAGCGGGACAAATGAGCAGTTCTTC
. | TRBJ2-2 | . | TRBV7-9 | CASSQLDTGELFF | TGTGCCAGCAGCCAACTAGACACCGGGGAGCTGTTTTTT
. | TRBJ1-2 | . | TRBV18 | CASSQGHSYGYTF | TGTGCCAGCTCCCAAGGACACAGCTATGGCTACACCTTC
. | TRBJ2-7 | once | TRBV4-1 | CASSQDFYYEQYF | TGCGCCAGCAGCCAAGATTTTTACTACGAGCAGTACTTC
TRBD2 | TRBJ2-3 | . | TRBV7-2 | CASSPKTSGPQYF | TGTGCCAGCAGCCCTAAGACTAGCGGTCCGCAGTATTTT
. | TRBJ2-3 | . | TRBV7-8 | CASSLVGDTQYF | TGTGCCAGCAGCTTAGTCGGAGATACGCAGTATTTT
. | TRBJ2-7 | . | TRBV28 | CASSGEGHPTYEQYF | TGTGCCAGCAGTGGCGAAGGACACCCAACCTACGAGCAGTACTTC
. | TRBJ1-1 | . | TRBV11-3 | CASSWGLNTEAFF | TGTGCCAGCAGCTGGGGGCTGAACACTGAAGCTTTCTTT
. | TRBJ1-5 | . | TRBV5-8 | CASSLWGSNQPQHF | TGTGCCAGCAGCTTGTGGGGCAGCAATCAGCCCCAGCATTTT
TRBD1 | TRBJ1-6 | once | TRBV2 | CASSAPGQGAASPLHF | TGTGCCAGCAGCGCGCCCGGACAGGGGGCGGCTTCACCCCTCCACTTT
. | TRBJ2-7 | few | TRBV7-8 | CASSLAPGSEQYF | TGTGCCAGCAGCTTAGCCCCAGGGTCCGAGCAGTACTTC
TRBD2 | TRBJ2-1 | . | TRBV19 | CATKAGWAYNEQFF | TGTGCCACGAAAGCGGGGTGGGCCTACAATGAGCAGTTCTTC
TRBD1 | TRBJ1-6 | . | TRBV4-1 | CASSQEGGTGESPLHF | TGCGCCAGCAGCCAAGAAGGCGGGACAGGGGAATCACCCCTCCACTTT
. | TRBJ2-7 | . | TRBV30 | CAWSAITGEQYF | TGTGCCTGGAGTGCTATCACGGGGGAGCAGTACTTC
TRBD1 | TRBJ1-1 | . | TRBV27 | CASRKGGATQAFF | TGTGCCAGCAGGAAAGGGGGCGCGACCCAAGCTTTCTTT
TRBD1 | TRBJ2-7 | . | TRBV7-8 | CASSVRQGASEQYF | TGTGCCAGCAGCGTCCGACAGGGGGCGTCCGAGCAGTACTTC
TRBD1 | TRBJ2-3 | . | TRBV27 | CASSFQGVATDTQYF | TGTGCCAGCAGTTTCCAGGGGGTCGCCACAGATACGCAGTATTTT
TRBD2 | TRBJ2-3 | . | TRBV3-1/TRBV3-2 | CASSPSGLAGGSDTQYF | TGTGCCAGCAGCCCTAGTGGATTAGCGGGGGGATCAGATACGCAGTATTTT
. | TRBJ2-7 | . | TRBV6-5 | CASRLGKGNYEQYF | TGTGCCAGCAGACTGGGAAAGGGGAACTACGAGCAGTACTTC
. | TRBJ2-1 | . | TRBV28 | CASSYPSRDFPNPMSSYNEQFF | TGTGCCAGCAGTTATCCCTCCCGGGACTTCCCTAACCCTATGAGCTCCTACAATGAGCAGTTCTTC
. | TRBJ2-1 | . | TRBV4-1 | CASSQGGVSADEQFF | TGCGCCAGCAGCCAAGGAGGCGTCAGCGCCGATGAGCAGTTCTTC
. | TRBJ2-7 | few | TRBV19 | CASSPSDILSYEQYF | TGTGCCAGTAGTCCATCCGACATCTTATCCTACGAGCAGTACTTC
. | TRBJ2-3 | . | TRBV4-2 | CASSQRWPTTGDTQYF | TGTGCCAGCAGCCAACGGTGGCCTACTACTGGTGATACGCAGTATTTT
. | TRBJ1-2 | . | TRBV24-1 | CATSDPTRDRRGGYTF | TGTGCCACCAGTGATCCTACCCGGGACCGCCGCGGGGGGTACACCTTC
. | TRBJ1-1 | . | TRBV27 | CASSPGGNTEAFF | TGTGCCAGCTCCCCGGGTGGGAACACTGAAGCTTTCTTT
. | TRBJ2-4 | . | TRBV20-1 | CSAAALNIQYF | TGCAGTGCCGCGGCCCTAAACATTCAGTACTTC
. | TRBJ2-3 | . | TRBV18 | CASSEVGPGDTQYF | TGTGCCAGCTCAGAGGTGGGTCCTGGAGATACGCAGTATTTT
TRBD1 | TRBJ1-5 | . | TRBV7-6 | CASSSGQGGGQPQHF | TGTGCCAGCAGCTCGGGACAGGGAGGGGGCCAGCCCCAGCATTTT
. | TRBJ1-5 | . | TRBV18 | CASSPFFSQENQPQHF | TGTGCCAGCTCACCGTTTTTCTCTCAGGAAAATCAGCCCCAGCATTTT